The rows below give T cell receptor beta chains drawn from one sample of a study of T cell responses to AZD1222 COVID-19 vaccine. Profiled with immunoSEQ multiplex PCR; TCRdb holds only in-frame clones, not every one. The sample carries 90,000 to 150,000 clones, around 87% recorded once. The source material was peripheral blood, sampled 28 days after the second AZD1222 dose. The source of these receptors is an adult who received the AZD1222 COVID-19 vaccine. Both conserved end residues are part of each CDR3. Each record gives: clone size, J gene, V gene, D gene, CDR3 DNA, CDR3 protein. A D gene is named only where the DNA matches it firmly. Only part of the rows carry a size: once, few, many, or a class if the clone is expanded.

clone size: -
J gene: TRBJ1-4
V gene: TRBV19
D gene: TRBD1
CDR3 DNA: TGTGCCAGTAGTTCCTCAGGGGGCGAGGAAAAACTGTTTTTT
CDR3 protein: CASSSSGGEEKLFF

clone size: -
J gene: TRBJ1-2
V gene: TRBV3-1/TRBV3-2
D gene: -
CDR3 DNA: TGTGCCAGCAGCCCCGGGCAGATCCCCTATGGCTACACCTTC
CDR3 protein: CASSPGQIPYGYTF

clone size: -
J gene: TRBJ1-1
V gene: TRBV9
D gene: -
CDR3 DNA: TGTGCCAGCACCCCCCGCCCGGACACTGAAGCTTTCTTT
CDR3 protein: CASTPRPDTEAFF

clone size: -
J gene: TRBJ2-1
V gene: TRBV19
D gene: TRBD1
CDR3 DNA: TGTGCCAGTAGTATCGGCAGGGGGCCATCCTACAATGAGCAGTTCTTC
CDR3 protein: CASSIGRGPSYNEQFF

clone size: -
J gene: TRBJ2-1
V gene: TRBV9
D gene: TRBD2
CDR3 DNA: TGTGCCAGCAGCGCCAGACTAGCGGGGGGGCGGAATGAGCAGTTCTTC
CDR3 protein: CASSARLAGGRNEQFF

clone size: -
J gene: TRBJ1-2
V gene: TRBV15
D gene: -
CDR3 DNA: TGTGCCACCAGCATCTACGGAAACTATGGCTACACCTTC
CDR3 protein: CATSIYGNYGYTF

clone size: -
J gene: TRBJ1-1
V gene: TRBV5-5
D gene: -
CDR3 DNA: TGTGCCAGCTTCTCGGACGCGAATGAAGCTTTCTTT
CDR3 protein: CASFSDANEAFF

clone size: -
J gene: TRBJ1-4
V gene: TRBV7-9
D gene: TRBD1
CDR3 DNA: TGTGCCAGCAGCTTCGGACAGGGAACCCCAACTAATGAAAAACTGTTTTTT
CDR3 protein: CASSFGQGTPTNEKLFF

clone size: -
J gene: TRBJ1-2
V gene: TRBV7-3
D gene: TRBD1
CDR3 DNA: TGTGCCAGCAGCTTAGACAGGGAGTTTGGCTACACCTTC
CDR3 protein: CASSLDREFGYTF

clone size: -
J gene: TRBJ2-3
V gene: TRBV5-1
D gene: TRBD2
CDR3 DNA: TGCGCCAGCAGCTTCGGGACTAGCGAGGATACGCAGTATTTT
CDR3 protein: CASSFGTSEDTQYF

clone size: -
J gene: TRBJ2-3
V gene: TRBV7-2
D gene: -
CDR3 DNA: TGTGCCAGCAGCTTAGCTGGGCCGCCTGGAGATACGCAGTATTTT
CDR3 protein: CASSLAGPPGDTQYF

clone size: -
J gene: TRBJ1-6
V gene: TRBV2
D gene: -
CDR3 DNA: TGTGCCACTGGATTGGAACAAGTTTCACCCCTCCACTTT
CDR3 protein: CATGLEQVSPLHF

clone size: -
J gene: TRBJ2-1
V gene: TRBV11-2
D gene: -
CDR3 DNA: TGTGCCAGCAGCCCCGGGGCATACAATGAGCAGTTCTTC
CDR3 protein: CASSPGAYNEQFF

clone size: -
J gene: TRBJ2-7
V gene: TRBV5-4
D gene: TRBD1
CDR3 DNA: TGTGCCAGCAGCCCGGGACAGGGACTTTCCGAGCAGTACTTC
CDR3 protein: CASSPGQGLSEQYF

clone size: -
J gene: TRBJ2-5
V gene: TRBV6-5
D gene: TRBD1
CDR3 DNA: TGTGCCAGCAGCAGGGGACAGGGAGAGACCCAGTACTTC
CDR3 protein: CASSRGQGETQYF

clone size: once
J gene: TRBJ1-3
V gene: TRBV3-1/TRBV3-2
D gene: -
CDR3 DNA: TGTGCCAGCAGCTACGACAGAGGCTCTGGAAACACCATATATTTT
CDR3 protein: CASSYDRGSGNTIYF

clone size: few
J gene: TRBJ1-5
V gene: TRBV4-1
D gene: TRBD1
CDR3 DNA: TGCGCCAGCAGCCAAGATAGGGGGCGCGGCAATCAGCCCCAGCATTTT
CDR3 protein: CASSQDRGRGNQPQHF

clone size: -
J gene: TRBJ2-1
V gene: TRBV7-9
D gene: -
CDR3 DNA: TGTGCCAGCAGCTTAGTTCGTGGCTCCGACTCCTACAATGAGCAGTTCTTC
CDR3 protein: CASSLVRGSDSYNEQFF

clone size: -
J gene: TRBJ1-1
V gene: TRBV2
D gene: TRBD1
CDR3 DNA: TGTGCCAGCAGCGCTGACAGGGGGGCGACGAACACTGAAGCTTTCTTT
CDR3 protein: CASSADRGATNTEAFF

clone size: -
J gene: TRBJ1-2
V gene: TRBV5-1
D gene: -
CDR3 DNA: TGCGCCAGCAGCTGGGGGACACGGACTGGTGGCTACACCTTC
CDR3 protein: CASSWGTRTGGYTF

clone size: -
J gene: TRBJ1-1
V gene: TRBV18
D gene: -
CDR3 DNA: TGTGCCAGCTCGCAGGGTTGGGCCACTGAAGCTTTCTTT
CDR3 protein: CASSQGWATEAFF

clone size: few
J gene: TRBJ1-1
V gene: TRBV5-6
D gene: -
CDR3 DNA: TGTGCCAGCAGCTCCATCCGGAACAGGGTTAGCGACACTGAAGCTTTCTTT
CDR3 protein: CASSSIRNRVSDTEAFF

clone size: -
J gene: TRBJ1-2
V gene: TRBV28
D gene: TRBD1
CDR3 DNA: TGTGCCAACCAGGGGGCGCGCGGCTACACCTTC
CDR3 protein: CANQGARGYTF

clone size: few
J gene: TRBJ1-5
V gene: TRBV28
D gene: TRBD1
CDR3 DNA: TGTGCCAGCAGTTTCACAGGGGGAGGCAATCAGCCCCAGCATTTT
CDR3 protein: CASSFTGGGNQPQHF

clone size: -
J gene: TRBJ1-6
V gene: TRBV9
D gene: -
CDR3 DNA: TGTGCCAGCGGGGAGGCCCAACTCCCAACTTCGCTCCACTTT
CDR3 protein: CASGEAQLPTSLHF

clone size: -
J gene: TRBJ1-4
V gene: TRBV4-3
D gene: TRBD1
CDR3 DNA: TGCGCCAGCAGCCAAAGACAGGGCGTAAGGGAAAAACTGTTTTTT
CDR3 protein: CASSQRQGVREKLFF

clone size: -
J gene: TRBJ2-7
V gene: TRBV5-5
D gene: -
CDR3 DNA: TGTGCCAGCAGCTTGCTTGGGGCTGGCGAGCAGTACTTC
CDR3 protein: CASSLLGAGEQYF